The sequence of this T cell receptor beta chain was determined in a study of T cells in narcolepsy. With regard to this clone: Its antigen is unidentified.

General study findings and limits: Blood of same and different patients, but not healthy controls, reportedly held recurring autoreactive clonotypes. Comparing one patient's CSF and blood CD4+ clonotypes highlighted HCRT- and TRIB2-specific autoreactive clonotypes.

From germline, CDR1 is SGHDN and CDR2 FVKESK. This CDR3 comprises 14 residues. The V and J ends lost 4 bases and 1 base respectively, with 8 bases between them. Data came from immunoSEQ multiplex PCR; TCRdb stores just in-frame clones and leaves some out. The sample has some 32,000 clones; around four fifths are singletons. This clonotype was sampled from a human donor with narcolepsy. The chain recombines TRBV14 with TRBJ1-3; D remains ambiguous. The sequencing sample was made of CD45RA- memory CD4+ T cells from PBMCs. The CDR3 DNA reads TGTGCCAGCAGCCGGTCGGGTTCTGGAAACACCATATATTTT. Translation: CASSRSGSGNTIYF.